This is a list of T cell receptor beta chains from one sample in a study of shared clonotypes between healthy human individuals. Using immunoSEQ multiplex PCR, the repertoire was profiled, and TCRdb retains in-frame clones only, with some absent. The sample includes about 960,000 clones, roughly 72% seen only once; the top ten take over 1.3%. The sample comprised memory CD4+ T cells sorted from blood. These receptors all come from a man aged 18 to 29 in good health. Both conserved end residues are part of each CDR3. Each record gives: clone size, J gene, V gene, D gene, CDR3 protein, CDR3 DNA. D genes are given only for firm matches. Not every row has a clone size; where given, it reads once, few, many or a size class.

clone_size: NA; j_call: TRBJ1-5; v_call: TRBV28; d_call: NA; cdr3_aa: CASSGAEGGNQPQHF; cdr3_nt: TGTGCCAGCAGCGGGGCTGAGGGGGGCAATCAGCCCCAGCATTTT
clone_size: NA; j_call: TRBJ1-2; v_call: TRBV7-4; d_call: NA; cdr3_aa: CASTDLGVDYGYTF; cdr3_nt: TGTGCCAGCACCGATTTAGGAGTGGACTATGGCTACACCTTC
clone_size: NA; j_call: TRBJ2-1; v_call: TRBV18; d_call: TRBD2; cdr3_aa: CASSSGSGSYNEQFF; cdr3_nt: TGTGCCAGCTCAAGCGGGAGCGGCTCCTACAATGAGCAGTTCTTC
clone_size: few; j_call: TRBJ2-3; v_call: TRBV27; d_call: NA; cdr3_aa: CASSSAGAVTQYF; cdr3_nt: TGTGCCAGCAGTTCGGCGGGGGCGGTTACGCAGTATTTT
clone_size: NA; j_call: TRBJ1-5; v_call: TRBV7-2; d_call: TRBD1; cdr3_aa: CASSPDRGNQPQHF; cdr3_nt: TGTGCCAGCAGCCCGGACAGGGGGAACCAGCCCCAGCATTTT
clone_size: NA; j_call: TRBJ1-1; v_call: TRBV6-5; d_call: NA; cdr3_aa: CASSFRGQASEAFF; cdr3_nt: TGTGCCAGCAGTTTTCGTGGGCAGGCATCCGAAGCTTTCTTT
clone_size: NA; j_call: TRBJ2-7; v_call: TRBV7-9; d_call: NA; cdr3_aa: CASSLDGQNYEQYF; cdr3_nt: TGTGCCAGCAGCTTAGACGGACAAAACTACGAGCAGTACTTC
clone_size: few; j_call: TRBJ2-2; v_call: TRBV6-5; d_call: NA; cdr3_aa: CASSYERGIGELFF; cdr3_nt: TGTGCCAGCAGTTACGAACGGGGGATCGGGGAGCTGTTTTTT
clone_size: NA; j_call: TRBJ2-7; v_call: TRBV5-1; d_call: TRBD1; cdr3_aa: CASGTGQTSYEQYF; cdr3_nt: TGCGCCAGCGGGACAGGACAAACCTCCTACGAGCAGTACTTC
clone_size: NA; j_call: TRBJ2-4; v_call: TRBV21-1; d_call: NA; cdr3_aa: CASSTKTGCASNIQYF; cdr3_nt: TGTGCCAGCAGCACCAAGACAGGGTGTGCCTCAAACATTCAGTACTTC
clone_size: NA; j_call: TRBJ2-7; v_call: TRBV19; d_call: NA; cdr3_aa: CASSAGRSSYEQYF; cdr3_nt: TGTGCCAGTAGTGCAGGCAGGAGCTCCTACGAGCAGTACTTC
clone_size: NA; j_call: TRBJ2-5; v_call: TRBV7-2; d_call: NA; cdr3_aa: CASSPQGWRKTQYF; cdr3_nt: TGTGCCAGCAGCCCCCAGGGCTGGAGAAAGACCCAGTACTTC
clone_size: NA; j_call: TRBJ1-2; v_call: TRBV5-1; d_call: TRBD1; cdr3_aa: CASSGGTGALWLGTF; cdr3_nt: TGCGCCAGCAGCGGGGGGACAGGGGCCCTATGGCTAGGCACCTTC
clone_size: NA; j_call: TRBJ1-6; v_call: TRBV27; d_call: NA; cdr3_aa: CASKGRGSYNSPLHF; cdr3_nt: TGTGCCAGCAAGGGGAGGGGCTCCTATAATTCACCCCTCCACTTT
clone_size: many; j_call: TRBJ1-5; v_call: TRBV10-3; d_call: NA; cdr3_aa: CAISGGASNQPQHF; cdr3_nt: TGTGCCATCAGTGGGGGTGCTAGCAATCAGCCCCAGCATTTT
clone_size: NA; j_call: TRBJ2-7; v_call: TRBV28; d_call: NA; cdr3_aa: CASSFSVVVYEQYF; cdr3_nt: TGTGCCAGCAGCTTCTCCGTCGTTGTCTACGAGCAGTACTTC
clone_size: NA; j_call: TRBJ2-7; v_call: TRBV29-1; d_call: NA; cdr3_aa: CSVTLGSDEQYF; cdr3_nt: TGCAGCGTTACACTAGGATCCGACGAGCAGTACTTC
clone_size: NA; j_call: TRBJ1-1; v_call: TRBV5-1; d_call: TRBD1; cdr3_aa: CASSSGQASNTEAFF; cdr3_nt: TGCGCCAGCAGCTCAGGACAGGCCTCGAACACTGAAGCTTTCTTT
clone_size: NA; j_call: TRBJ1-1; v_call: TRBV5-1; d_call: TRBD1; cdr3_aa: CASSLDDRVNTEAFF; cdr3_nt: TGCGCCAGCAGCTTGGACGACAGGGTGAACACTGAAGCTTTCTTT
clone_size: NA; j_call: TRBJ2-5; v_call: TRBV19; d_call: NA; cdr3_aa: CASSPGTIEGETQYF; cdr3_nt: TGTGCCAGTAGTCCTGGGACCATCGAGGGGGAGACCCAGTACTTC
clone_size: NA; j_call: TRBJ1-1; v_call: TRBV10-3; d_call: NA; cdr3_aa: CAISESTRGAVGNTEAFF; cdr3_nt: TGTGCCATCAGTGAGTCGACTCGCGGTGCCGTCGGGAACACTGAAGCTTTCTTT
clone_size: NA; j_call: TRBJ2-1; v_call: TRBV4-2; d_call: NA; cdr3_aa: CASSQDVFRGSSYNEQFF; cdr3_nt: TGTGCCAGCAGCCAAGATGTTTTCCGGGGGAGCTCCTACAATGAGCAGTTCTTC
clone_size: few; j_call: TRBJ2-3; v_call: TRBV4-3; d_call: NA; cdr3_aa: CASSQVSGGTGDTQYF; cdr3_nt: TGCGCCAGCAGCCAAGTGAGTGGGGGGACTGGAGATACGCAGTATTTT
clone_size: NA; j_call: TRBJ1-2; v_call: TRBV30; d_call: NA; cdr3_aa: CAWKSSYYNTF; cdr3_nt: TGTGCCTGGAAGAGCAGTTATTATAACACCTTC
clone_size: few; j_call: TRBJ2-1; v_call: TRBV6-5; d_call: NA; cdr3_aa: CASSLDWTSYNEQFF; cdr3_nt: TGTGCCAGCAGCCTTGACTGGACCTCCTACAATGAGCAGTTCTTC
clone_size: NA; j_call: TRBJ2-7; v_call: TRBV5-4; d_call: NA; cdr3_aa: CASSSQLGPAYEQYF; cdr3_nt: TGTGCCAGCAGCTCCCAATTAGGCCCCGCTTACGAGCAGTACTTC
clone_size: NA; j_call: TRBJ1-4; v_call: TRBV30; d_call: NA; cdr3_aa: CAWSRAMGVLFF; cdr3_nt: TGTGCCTGGAGTCGTGCCATGGGTGTACTGTTTTTT
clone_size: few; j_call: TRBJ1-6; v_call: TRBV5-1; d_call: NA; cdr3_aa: CASRGPGDNSPLHF; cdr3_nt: TGCGCCAGCAGAGGGCCGGGGGATAATTCACCCCTCCACTTT
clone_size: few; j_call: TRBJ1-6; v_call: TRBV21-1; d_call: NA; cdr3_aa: CASSKSPLPEDNSPLHF; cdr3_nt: TGTGCCAGCAGCAAAAGCCCCCTCCCAGAAGATAATTCACCCCTCCACTTT
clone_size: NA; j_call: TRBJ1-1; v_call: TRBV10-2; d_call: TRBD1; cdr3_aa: CASTGQGNTEAFF; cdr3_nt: TGCGCCAGCACCGGACAGGGGAACACTGAAGCTTTCTTT
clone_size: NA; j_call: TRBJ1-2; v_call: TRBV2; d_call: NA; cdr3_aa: CASSGVYTSDGYTF; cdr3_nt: TGTGCCAGCAGTGGGGTATACACCTCTGATGGCTACACCTTC
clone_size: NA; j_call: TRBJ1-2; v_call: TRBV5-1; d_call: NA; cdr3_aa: CASSPSGYGYTF; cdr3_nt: TGCGCCAGCAGCCCCTCAGGGTATGGCTACACCTTC
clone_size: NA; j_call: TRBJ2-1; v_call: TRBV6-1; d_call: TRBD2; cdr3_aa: CASSESLAGAYNEQFF; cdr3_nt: TGTGCCAGCAGTGAATCTCTAGCGGGGGCGTACAATGAGCAGTTCTTC
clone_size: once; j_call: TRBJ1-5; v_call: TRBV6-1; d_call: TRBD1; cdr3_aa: CASRETGTGHNQPQHF; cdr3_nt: TGTGCCAGCAGGGAAACCGGGACAGGGCACAATCAGCCCCAGCATTTT
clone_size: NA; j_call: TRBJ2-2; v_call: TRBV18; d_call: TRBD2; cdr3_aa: CASSPLLNSGGDTGELFF; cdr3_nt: TGTGCCAGCTCACCACTACTAAATAGCGGGGGCGACACCGGGGAGCTGTTTTTT
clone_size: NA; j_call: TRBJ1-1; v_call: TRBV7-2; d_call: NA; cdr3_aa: CASSLGRAVLNTEAFF; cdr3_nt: TGTGCCAGCAGCTTAGGGAGGGCAGTGCTGAACACTGAAGCTTTCTTT